Below, 3 T cell receptor beta chains from the same sample are listed, as sequenced in a study of cytomegalovirus exposure and HLA in healthy donors. Primers included in the PCR were 60 Vbeta and 13 Jbeta primers. Libraries were prepared by immunoSEQ multiplex PCR; TCRdb keeps only in-frame clonotypes and omits some of them. Of roughly 180,000 clones listed, 75% to 85% are singletons. The sample consisted of PBMCs. The receptors were gathered from a female donor in good health and CMV-seronegative.

The rearrangement joins TRBV11-3 to TRBJ2-3, with TRBD2 as a possible D gene (6 bases). The CDR3 has 17 residues. The V end lost 1 base, the J end lost 2 bases, and 16 bases lay between the germline ends. From germline, CDR1 is SGHNT and CDR2 YENEEA. The CDR3 spells CASSLGRGGRNTDTQYF. The CDR3 DNA sequence: TGTGCCAGCAGCTTAGGGAGGGGCGGGCGGAACACAGATACGCAGTATTTT.

The V call is TRBV29-1, the J call TRBJ2-2, with a weak D call TRBD2 (7 bases). Trimming cost V 5 bases and J 2 bases, with 15 bases left between them. Germline CDR1 and CDR2: SQVTM and ANQGSEA. The CDR3 runs to 15 residues. The CDR3 DNA reads TGCAGCGTTCACCCCGGGGGGCTCAACACCGGGGAGCTGTTTTTT. It specifies CSVHPGGLNTGELFF.

The V gene is TRBV28, the J gene TRBJ2-7; 8 nucleotides match TRBD2. The V segment lost 4 bases and the J segment 3 bases; nucleotides outside the gene matches: 8. Germline V CDR1 and CDR2: MDHEN, SYDVKM. This CDR3 contains 15 residues. CDR3 region: CASSSSGGPNYEQYF. DNA for the CDR3: TGTGCCAGCAGTTCCTCGGGGGGGCCTAACTACGAGCAGTACTTC.